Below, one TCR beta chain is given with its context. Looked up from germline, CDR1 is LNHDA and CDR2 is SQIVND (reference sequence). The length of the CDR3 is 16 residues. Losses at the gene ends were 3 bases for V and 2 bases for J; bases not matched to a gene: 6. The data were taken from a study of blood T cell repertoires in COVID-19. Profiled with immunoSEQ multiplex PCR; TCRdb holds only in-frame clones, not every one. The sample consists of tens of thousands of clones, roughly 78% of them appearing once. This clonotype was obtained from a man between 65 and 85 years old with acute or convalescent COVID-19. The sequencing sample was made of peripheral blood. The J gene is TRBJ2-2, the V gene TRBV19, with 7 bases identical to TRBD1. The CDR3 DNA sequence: TGTGCCAGTAGTATTAGGGGGCAAGAAAACACCGGGGAGCTGTTTTTT. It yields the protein CASSIRGQENTGELFF.